Listed below are T cell receptor beta chains from one sample, sequenced in a study of fetal regulatory T cell absence and autoimmunity. The assay was immunoSEQ multiplex PCR, and TCRdb's table has in-frame clones only and misses some. Of some 46,000 clones detected, roughly 80% appear once; the ten largest clones hold about 0.37%. The sample consisted of cord blood. These receptors came from a newborn boy with IPEX syndrome. Each CDR3 is given with its conserved first and last residue. Fields, in order: D gene, J gene, clone size, V gene, CDR3 protein, CDR3 DNA. A D gene is named only where the DNA matches it firmly. The size entry is marked missing in some rows and otherwise reads once, few, many or a size class.

>TRBD1|TRBJ2-1|NA|TRBV15
CATRASGTDYNEQFF
TGTGCCACCAGGGCATCCGGGACAGACTACAATGAGCAGTTCTTC
>NA|TRBJ2-1|NA|TRBV4-2
CASSQEGLASYNEQFF
TGTGCCAGCAGCCAAGAAGGTCTAGCCTCCTACAATGAGCAGTTCTTC
>TRBD2|TRBJ2-1|once|TRBV6-5
CASSQLAGGYNEQFF
TGTGCCAGCAGTCAACTAGCGGGGGGGTACAATGAGCAGTTCTTC
>NA|TRBJ1-1|NA|TRBV5-1
CASSLPSGSTEAFF
TGCGCCAGCAGCTTGCCTTCAGGGTCCACTGAAGCTTTCTTT
>NA|TRBJ1-5|NA|TRBV7-2
CASSLQRNQPQHF
TGTGCCAGCAGCTTACAGCGAAATCAGCCCCAGCATTTT
>NA|TRBJ1-1|NA|TRBV11-3
CASSLDGKNTEAFF
TGTGCCAGCAGCTTAGATGGCAAGAACACTGAAGCTTTCTTT
>TRBD1|TRBJ1-2|NA|TRBV6-1
CASSEPGQGGYGYTF
TGTGCCAGCAGTGAACCGGGACAGGGAGGCTATGGCTACACCTTC
>NA|TRBJ2-3|NA|TRBV7-8
CASSLGRADTQYF
TGTGCCAGCAGCTTGGGTCGTGCAGATACGCAGTATTTT
>TRBD1|TRBJ1-2|NA|TRBV29-1
CSVEDQGTGGSEGYTF
TGCAGCGTTGAAGATCAAGGGACAGGGGGCTCGGAGGGCTACACCTTC
>TRBD1|TRBJ1-5|few|TRBV19
CASKTRDSYSNQPQHF
TGTGCCAGTAAGACCCGGGACAGCTATAGCAATCAGCCCCAGCATTTT
>NA|TRBJ1-4|NA|TRBV5-4
CASSSPGPNEKLFF
TGTGCCAGCAGCTCCCCAGGCCCCAATGAAAAACTGTTTTTT
>TRBD1|TRBJ1-2|NA|TRBV19
CASSRQQGAYTF
TGTGCCAGTAGTAGACAACAGGGGGCCTACACCTTC
>NA|TRBJ2-1|NA|TRBV6-5
CASRPGPSYNEQFF
TGTGCCAGCAGACCCGGACCGTCCTACAATGAGCAGTTCTTC
>TRBD1|TRBJ2-7|once|TRBV6-5
CASSLGTGGINEQYF
TGTGCCAGCAGTCTCGGGACAGGGGGGATAAACGAGCAGTACTTC
>NA|TRBJ2-3|NA|TRBV7-8
CASSFGTDTQYF
TGTGCCAGCAGCTTCGGCACAGATACGCAGTATTTT
>NA|TRBJ2-3|NA|TRBV19
CASSNTDTQYF
TGTGCCAGTAGTAACACAGATACGCAGTATTTT
>NA|TRBJ2-1|once|TRBV30
CAWSVPEAHEQFF
TGTGCCTGGAGTGTACCCGAGGCCCATGAGCAGTTCTTC
>NA|TRBJ1-2|NA|TRBV2
CASSGAGGYTF
TGTGCCAGCAGTGGGGCGGGGGGCTACACCTTC
>NA|TRBJ1-2|NA|TRBV6-5
CASRSSHGYTF
TGTGCCAGCAGATCCTCCCATGGCTACACCTTC
>NA|TRBJ1-1|once|TRBV6-1
CASPLGGPGEAFF
TGTGCCAGCCCTTTAGGAGGGCCCGGTGAAGCTTTCTTT
>NA|TRBJ2-1|NA|TRBV9
CASSVGLNEQFF
TGTGCCAGCAGCGTAGGGTTGAATGAGCAGTTCTTC
>TRBD1|TRBJ1-2|few|TRBV19
CASSRQGGYTF
TGTGCCAGTAGTAGACAGGGTGGCTACACCTTC
>NA|TRBJ1-1|NA|TRBV5-4
CASSLGRNTEAFF
TGTGCCAGCAGCTTGGGGCGCAACACTGAAGCTTTCTTT
>NA|TRBJ2-1|NA|TRBV10-3
CAISEQTGDPSYNEQFF
TGTGCCATCAGTGAGCAAACAGGCGACCCCTCCTACAATGAGCAGTTCTTC
>NA|TRBJ2-3|once|TRBV9
CASSGGFTDTQYF
TGTGCCAGCAGCGGGGGATTTACGGATACGCAGTATTTT
>NA|TRBJ1-5|NA|TRBV6-5
CASSYYPGGNQPQHF
TGTGCCAGCAGTTACTATCCCGGGGGCAACCAGCCCCAGCATTTT
>TRBD1|TRBJ2-7|NA|TRBV5-1
CASSFSRDRDYEQYF
TGCGCCAGCAGCTTCAGCCGGGACAGGGACTACGAGCAGTACTTC
>NA|TRBJ1-5|NA|TRBV19
CASSTRRHNGNQPQHF
TGTGCCAGTAGTACCCGCCGACACAACGGAAATCAGCCCCAGCATTTT
>NA|TRBJ1-4|NA|TRBV6-1
CASSGWRWGNEKLFF
TGTGCCAGCAGTGGTTGGAGGTGGGGGAATGAAAAACTGTTTTTT
>NA|TRBJ2-3|NA|TRBV10-2
CASSGEDTQYF
TGCGCCAGCAGTGGGGAAGATACGCAGTATTTT
>NA|TRBJ2-2|NA|TRBV30
CAWSDRRRGELFF
TGTGCCTGGAGTGACAGGAGGAGGGGGGAGCTGTTTTTT
>NA|TRBJ2-7|NA|TRBV12-5
CASGFLRREQYF
TGTGCTAGTGGTTTCTTAAGGCGGGAGCAGTACTTC
>TRBD2|TRBJ2-1|NA|TRBV4-3
CASSQVAGGFNEQFF
TGCGCCAGCAGCCAAGTAGCGGGGGGATTCAATGAGCAGTTCTTC